This T cell receptor beta chain was found in a study of T-cell memory formation after mild COVID-19 (dated by TCRdb to the early 2020s). The study in broad terms: Most TCR sequence clusters were specific to one of the two donors. In a couple of donors, T-cell clones that expanded and contracted after mild COVID-19 were tracked by sequencing TCRalpha and TCRbeta repertoires over time. The cohort comprised two young, previously healthy adult volunteers, one female and one male.

What the authors observed across the whole study: The second-wave clones that peaked on day 37 were not confirmed to be SARS-CoV-2 specific. Only two mild cases were covered by the study, and larger cohorts that include severe cases with pre-infection samples were considered necessary. Some responding clones were found in pre-infection memory, which suggests that pre-existing cross-reactive memory T cells took part in the SARS-CoV-2 response. From day 15 to 85, contracting clones showed balanced CD4/CD8 phenotypes, whereas a second wave of clones that expanded from day 15 to 37 leaned towards CD4+. Contracting CD4+ clones turned up mainly in the CM and EM memory subsets, whereas EMRA was where CD8+ clones were enriched.

PBMCs were isolated by Ficoll-Paque density gradient centrifugation. Reads for this sample came from an Illumina NovaSeq 6000. TCRalpha and TCRbeta cDNA libraries were constructed by 5'RACE with constant-segment primers, with sample barcodes and unique molecular identifiers being introduced. RNA was extracted from every sample with Trizol reagent. Amplification of the libraries took two PCR steps, and the second step added a second sample barcode plus Illumina TruSeq adapters. Sequencing of the libraries was done on an Illumina NovaSeq, producing 2 x 150 bp paired-end reads. As for the original processing: Demultiplexing of reads and collapsing into UMI-guided consensus sequences were performed with migec v1.2.7. Using mixcr v2.1.11, UMI consensuses were aligned to TRA and TRB V and J templates and then assembled into clonotypes. Expanded or contracted clonotypes were those called significant by both edgeR and NoisET, with noise models trained on biological replicates. For edgeR calls, the cutoffs were a false discovery rate-adjusted p below 0.01 and a log2 fold-change threshold of 1. As an exploratory analysis of dynamics, PCA with hierarchical clustering was applied to max-normalized trajectories of the 1000 most abundant clonotypes. Separately sequenced CD4+ and CD8+ repertoires were used to assign a CD4 or CD8 phenotype to each responding clone. TCRdb reran the public reads through fastp at Q25 and MiXCR, keeping productive beta chains. Every CDR3 protein is listed once, alongside the most common genes and DNA of its rows. What appears here as the V and J calls and clone size reflects TCRdb's work, not the paper's. This sample gives over 5,500 distinct CDR3 sequences in total; about 61% of them show up just once. 2.5% to 3% of the sample comes from the top ten.

From the germline V gene, CDR1 is SGHRS and CDR2 is YFSETQ. V trim: 0 bases; J trim: 3 bases; unmatched bases: 3. Taken from cysteine to phenylalanine, the CDR3 has 16 residues. The DNA shown is the 48-base CDR3, in frame from base 1. This clonotype was found a few times. It has no known antigen specificity. No base quality values were provided; no much bigger clone lies one nucleotide off. In this chain, TRBV5-1 is recombined with TRBJ2-3; TRBD2 lines up with 11 middle nucleotides. The clonotype was recovered from an adult who had mild COVID-19 (a few samples of this study predate the infection). The sample titles of this study are shuffled in the database, so cell type and time point are left out. The sample comprised PBMCs or a T cell subset sorted from them (not recorded which). The nucleotides read TGCGCCAGCAGCTTGGCTACTAGCGGGGGAACAGATACGCAGTATTTT. The translation is CASSLATSGGTDTQYF. Full variable domain (CDR3 extended with the reference TRBV5-1 and TRBJ2-3 proteins): KAGVTQTPRYLIKTRGQQVTLSCSPISGHRSVSWYQQTPGQGLQFLFEYFSETQRNKGNFPGRFSGRQFSNSRSEMNVSTLELGDSALYLCASSLATSGGTDTQYFGPGTRLTVL.